Listed here are 16 T cell receptor beta chains from one sample, sequenced in a study of TIL therapy for anti-PD-1-resistant metastatic lung cancer. Sample time point: pre-treatment sample, taken before nivolumab and TIL therapy. Sequencing used immunoSEQ v3. Generated by immunoSEQ multiplex PCR, the TCRdb table keeps only in-frame clones and is missing some. Of about 19,000 clones in the sample, approximately 79% were seen once. The source was blood, collected at baseline. The receptors shown here come from a person between 25 and 79 years old with non-small cell lung cancer.

The chain combines TRBV27 with TRBJ2-7, with 10 bases fitting TRBD2. Germline assignment: CDR1 MNHEY and CDR2 SMNVEV (reference sequence). V lost 2 bases and J lost 6; bases outside the gene matches: 10. There are 16 residues in the CDR3. As DNA, the CDR3 is TGTGCCAGCAGTTTACTTGTTAGCGGGAGGAATCGCGAGCAGTACTTC. It encodes CASSLLVSGRNREQYF.

J is TRBJ2-6 and V is TRBV4-2; 12 bases fit TRBD1. The V and J ends lost 5 bases and 3 bases, in that order; junction bases with no gene match: 5. This CDR3 has 17 residues. CDR1 is LGHNA, CDR2 YNFKEQ, per germline. Written as DNA, the CDR3 is TGTGCCAGCAGCGACGGGACAGGGGGCTTTGGGGCCAACGTCCTGACTTTC. It codes for CASSDGTGGFGANVLTF.

V gene TRBV7-6 combines with J gene TRBJ2-4; the D gene is possibly TRBD1 (6 bases). Trimming cost V 4 bases and J 4 bases, with 17 bases left between them. The CDR3 length is 16 residues. CDR1 is SGHVS and CDR2 is FNYEAQ in the germline V gene. CDR3 in amino acids: CASSSQPGQSKNIQYF. The CDR3 nucleotides are TGTGCCAGCAGCTCCCAACCCGGACAGTCTAAAAACATTCAGTACTTC.

The gene calls are TRBV5-1 and TRBJ1-2; D gene uncertain. This CDR3 has 13 amino acids. CDR1 and CDR2 (germline): SGHRS, YFSETQ. V lost 4 bases and J 7 bases, leaving 14 bases between the germline ends. The chain's CDR3 is CASSPGPDFGYTF. In DNA, the CDR3 is TGCGCCAGCAGCCCCGGGCCCGACTTTGGCTACACCTTC. Using reference TRBV5-1 and TRBJ1-2 for the parts outside the CDR3, the full variable domain is KAGVTQTPRYLIKTRGQQVTLSCSPISGHRSVSWYQQTPGQGLQFLFEYFSETQRNKGNFPGRFSGRQFSNSRSEMNVSTLELGDSALYLCASSPGPDFGYTFGSGTRLTVV.

The chain joins TRBV30 to TRBJ2-5; 9 bases line up with TRBD2. Trimming cost V 0 bases and J 5 bases; bases outside gene matches: 10. The CDR3 extends over 16 amino acids. Germline V gene lookup returns CDR1 GTSNPN and CDR2 SVGIG (reference sequence). The chain's CDR3 is CAWSVWWRGGHETQYF. The CDR3 DNA is TGTGCCTGGAGTGTATGGTGGCGGGGGGGCCACGAGACCCAGTACTTC.

The table lists this clone with a few counts. The chain has TRBV14 and TRBJ2-3; 8 bases match TRBD2. This CDR3 is built from 16 residues. V lost 1 base to trimming and J lost 4 bases; unmatched junction nucleotides: 7. CDR1 and CDR2 (germline): SGHDN, FVKESK. The CDR3 region has the DNA TGTGCCAGCAGCCAAGTAATACGGGGGGGCCCAGATACGCAGTATTTT. Translated, it gives CASSQVIRGGPDTQYF.

This clone is categorized as medium-sized. V and J are TRBV24-1 and TRBJ2-2; 9 bases are shared with TRBD1. In germline, CDR1 is KGHDR, CDR2 SFDVKD. V shed 5 bases and J 9 bases; nucleotides not matched to a gene: 6. The CDR3 contains 14 residues. The CDR3 here is CATSGTGEARELFF. The CDR3 bases are TGTGCCACCAGTGGGACAGGGGAGGCCCGGGAGCTGTTTTTT.

The chain has TRBV11-3 and TRBJ2-2; no firm D call. Germline V gene data show CDR1 as SGHNT and CDR2 as YENEEA. The V end lost 1 base, the J end lost 4 bases, and 7 bases lay between the germline ends. The CDR3 sequence is 14 residues long. The CDR3 region has the DNA TGTGCCAGCAGCTTAGGCCGCGTCACCGGGGAGCTGTTTTTT. Protein product: CASSLGRVTGELFF.

The chain has TRBV18 and TRBJ2-3; TRBD2 matches 8 bases. The V gene's germline CDR1 is KGHSH and CDR2 LQKENI. Losses at the gene ends were 3 bases for V and 5 bases for J; bases not matched to a gene: 16. The CDR3 is made up of 18 amino acids. CDR3 region: CASSPRSSGASPEDTQYF. CDR3 nucleotides: TGTGCCAGCTCACCTCGTAGTAGCGGGGCCTCCCCTGAAGATACGCAGTATTTT.

The chain employs TRBV7-2 and TRBJ1-2; D is uncertain. This CDR3 is 16 amino acids long. The germline V gene has CDR1 SGHTA and CDR2 FQGNSA. V lost 3 bases and J lost 0, with 14 bases in between. DNA of the CDR3: TGTGCCAGCAGCTTGGGGAGGACTCCTACTAACTATGGCTACACCTTC. It codes for CASSLGRTPTNYGYTF.

This clone was picked up a small number of times. This rearrangement joins TRBV4-2 to TRBJ1-2; no clear D gene. The V gene's germline CDR1 is LGHNA and CDR2 YNFKEQ. The CDR3 runs 14 residues. The germline V and J ends were trimmed by 0 bases and 8 bases, with 13 bases remaining between them. In DNA, the CDR3 is TGTGCCAGCAGCCAAGAGATGAGGGATTGGGGCTACACCTTC. The encoded protein is CASSQEMRDWGYTF.

This chain connects TRBV29-1 to TRBJ2-3; D is unclear. Germline CDR1 reads SQVTM; CDR2 reads ANQGSEA. The CDR3 runs 11 residues. Trimming left V 7 bases short and J 1 base short, with 6 bases between. CDR3 DNA sequence: TGCAGCGGAATTGGCACAGATACGCAGTATTTT. Protein: CSGIGTDTQYF.

The chain combines TRBV27 with TRBJ1-5; D is unclear. Trimming removed 5 bases at V and 3 bases at J, with 14 bases between. This CDR3 region has 15 residues. Germline V gene data show CDR1 as MNHEY and CDR2 as SMNVEV (reference sequence). CDR3 sequence reads: CASSPGWGINQPQHF. In DNA form, the CDR3 reads TGTGCCAGCAGTCCCGGATGGGGAATCAATCAGCCCCAGCATTTT.

In this sample, this clone turned up once. This rearrangement joins TRBV5-1 to TRBJ1-2; a weak D match, TRBD1 (6 bases). CDR3 size: 16 residues. Germline loops: CDR1 SGHRS, CDR2 YFSETQ. With 5 bases removed from V and 4 bases from J, the gap between germline ends came to 21 bases. CDR3 in amino acids: CASSPGTTTARYGYTF. The CDR3 DNA is TGCGCCAGCAGTCCCGGGACAACCACCGCCCGCTATGGCTACACCTTC. Drawing the rest from reference TRBV5-1 and TRBJ1-2, the complete variable domain is KAGVTQTPRYLIKTRGQQVTLSCSPISGHRSVSWYQQTPGQGLQFLFEYFSETQRNKGNFPGRFSGRQFSNSRSEMNVSTLELGDSALYLCASSPGTTTARYGYTFGSGTRLTVV.

The CDR3 protein is CASSFRNGDYGYTF. As DNA, the CDR3 is TGTGCCAGCAGTTTCCGCAACGGGGACTATGGCTACACCTTC. The rearrangement joins TRBV27 to TRBJ1-2, with unresolved D. Germline CDR1 and CDR2: MNHEY and SMNVEV (reference sequence). The length of the CDR3 is 14 residues. V was clipped by 3 bases and J by 3 bases, with 11 bases between them.

In its sample, this clone was seen once. The chain's CDR3 is CASSLRQFYNEQFF. CDR3 in DNA: TGTGCCAGCAGCTTACGACAGTTTTACAATGAGCAGTTCTTC. The chain employs TRBV13 and TRBJ2-1, with a weak D call TRBD1 (5 bases). The CDR3 runs 14 residues. Germline V lookup: CDR1 PRHDT, CDR2 FYEKMQ (reference sequence). V was cut by 2 bases and J by 4 bases, with 9 bases left in between.